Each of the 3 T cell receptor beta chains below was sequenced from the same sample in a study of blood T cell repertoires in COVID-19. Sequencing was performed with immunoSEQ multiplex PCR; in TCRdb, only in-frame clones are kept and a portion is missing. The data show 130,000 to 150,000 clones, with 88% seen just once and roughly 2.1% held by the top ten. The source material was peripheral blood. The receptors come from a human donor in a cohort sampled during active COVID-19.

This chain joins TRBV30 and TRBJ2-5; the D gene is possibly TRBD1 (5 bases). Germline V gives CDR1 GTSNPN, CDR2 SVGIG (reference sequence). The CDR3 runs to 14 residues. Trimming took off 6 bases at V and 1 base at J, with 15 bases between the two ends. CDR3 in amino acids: CACSRVDTQETQYF. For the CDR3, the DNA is TGTGCCTGCTCAAGGGTGGACACCCAAGAGACCCAGTACTTC.

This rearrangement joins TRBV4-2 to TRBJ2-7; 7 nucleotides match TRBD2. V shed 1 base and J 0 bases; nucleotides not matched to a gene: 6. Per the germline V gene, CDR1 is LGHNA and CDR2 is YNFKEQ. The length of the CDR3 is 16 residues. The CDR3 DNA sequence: TGTGCCAGCAGCCAAGGGGGGGGATGGAGCTCCTACGAGCAGTACTTC. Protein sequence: CASSQGGGWSSYEQYF.

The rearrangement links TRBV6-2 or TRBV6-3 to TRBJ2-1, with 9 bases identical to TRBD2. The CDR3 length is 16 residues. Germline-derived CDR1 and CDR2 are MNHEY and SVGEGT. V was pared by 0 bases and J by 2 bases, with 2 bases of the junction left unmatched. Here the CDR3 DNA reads TGTGCCAGCAGTTACTCGGCGGGAGGGCCCTACAATGAGCAGTTCTTC. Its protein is CASSYSAGGPYNEQFF.